These T cell receptor beta chains were read from a single sample in a study of molecular identifiers for immune sequencing clone quantification. MiXCR, run by TCRdb on the PCR reads, gives a single entry per CDR3 protein. The table shows about 640,000 distinct CDR3 sequences, with around 20% occurring only once. What was sequenced was naive CD8+ T cells from blood, with Jurkat cell RNA spiked in. These receptors were taken from a human donor in good health. Some libraries in this study had Jurkat cell RNA spiked in. Each CDR3 is given with its conserved first and last residue. The D gene is left open where the match is weak. Clone size is shown for a subset of rows, as once, few, many or a class of expanded clone.

V: TRBV12-5
D: -
size: many
J: TRBJ2-2
DNA: TGTGCCAGCGGCAGGAACACCGGGGAGCTGTTTTTT
CDR3: CASGRNTGELFF

V: TRBV28
D: TRBD1
size: -
J: TRBJ2-7
DNA: TGTGCCAGCAACTCGGACAGGAGGAACTACGAGCAGTACTTC
CDR3: CASNSDRRNYEQYF

V: TRBV19
D: -
size: many
J: TRBJ2-1
DNA: TGTGCCAGTAGTATAGGAGGTTACAATGAGCAGTTCTTC
CDR3: CASSIGGYNEQFF

V: TRBV5-6
D: -
size: -
J: TRBJ1-4
DNA: TGTGCCAGCAGTCTCGGACAGCGACTTAATGAAAAACTGTTTTTT
CDR3: CASSLGQRLNEKLFF

V: TRBV7-6
D: -
size: many
J: TRBJ2-2
DNA: TGTGCCAGCAGCTTAGAATTAAGCGTCCCCGGGGAGCTGTTTTTT
CDR3: CASSLELSVPGELFF

V: TRBV5-6
D: -
size: many
J: TRBJ1-1
DNA: TGTGCCAGCAGCTTGTTTTCAGGGAAGAACACTGAAGCTTTCTTT
CDR3: CASSLFSGKNTEAFF

V: TRBV4-3
D: -
size: many
J: TRBJ2-7
DNA: TGCGCCAGCAGCCAAGATGGGCGCCGCTCCTACGAGCAGTACTTC
CDR3: CASSQDGRRSYEQYF

V: TRBV2
D: TRBD1
size: -
J: TRBJ1-2
DNA: TGTGCCAGCCTTAACAGGGGGCCCAACTATGGCTACACCTTC
CDR3: CASLNRGPNYGYTF

V: TRBV19
D: -
size: few
J: TRBJ2-1
DNA: TGTGCCAGTAGTATGGTATCCGGGGATGAGCAGTTCTTC
CDR3: CASSMVSGDEQFF

V: TRBV7-9
D: -
size: many
J: TRBJ2-7
DNA: TGTGCCAGCAGCTCCGGACTCCCCTACGAGCAGTACTTC
CDR3: CASSSGLPYEQYF

V: TRBV7-9
D: TRBD1
size: many
J: TRBJ1-2
DNA: TGTGCCAGCAGCAGCCGGGACAGGGGTGTCTATGGCTACACCTTC
CDR3: CASSSRDRGVYGYTF

V: TRBV27
D: TRBD2
size: -
J: TRBJ2-7
DNA: TGTGCCAGCAGTTCCGAAACACTAGCGGGAGGTTACGAGCAGTACTTC
CDR3: CASSSETLAGGYEQYF

V: TRBV30
D: TRBD2
size: many
J: TRBJ2-7
DNA: TGTGCCTGGACTAGCGGGGACTCCTACGAGCAGTACTTC
CDR3: CAWTSGDSYEQYF

V: TRBV30
D: -
size: few
J: TRBJ2-2
DNA: TGTGCCACCCGTAAGAGGGGGGGTAACACCGGGGAGCTGTTTTTT
CDR3: CATRKRGGNTGELFF

V: TRBV11-2
D: -
size: -
J: TRBJ1-4
DNA: TGTGCCAGCAGCTTAGATTGGGTGGACACAAATGAAAAACTGTTTTTT
CDR3: CASSLDWVDTNEKLFF

V: TRBV5-6
D: TRBD2
size: many
J: TRBJ2-5
DNA: TGTGCCAGCAGCTTAGCTAGCGGGGGGGCCGAAAGTGGCCAAGAGACCCAGTACTTC
CDR3: CASSLASGGAESGQETQYF

V: TRBV20-1
D: TRBD1
size: few
J: TRBJ2-4
DNA: TGCAGTGCTACTCTTGGACAGGGGCCGGACATTCAGTACTTC
CDR3: CSATLGQGPDIQYF

V: TRBV9
D: -
size: -
J: TRBJ1-5
DNA: TGTGCCAGCAGCGTAGGGGGGTTCAGCAATCAGCCCCAGCATTTT
CDR3: CASSVGGFSNQPQHF

V: TRBV20-1
D: TRBD2
size: many
J: TRBJ2-7
DNA: TGCAGTGCTAGCACTAGCGGGAGCGGATCCTACGAGCAGTACTTC
CDR3: CSASTSGSGSYEQYF

V: TRBV4-2
D: -
size: few
J: TRBJ2-7
DNA: TGTGCCAGCAGCCACACCTTTGGGGGAGCCTACGAGCAGTACTTC
CDR3: CASSHTFGGAYEQYF

V: TRBV4-3
D: TRBD1
size: -
J: TRBJ2-7
DNA: TGCGCCAGCAGCCAAGACCGGGACAGGTTAGTCGAGCAGTACTTC
CDR3: CASSQDRDRLVEQYF

V: TRBV7-9
D: -
size: many
J: TRBJ1-4
DNA: TGTGCCAGCAGCGTCGGATCGACCCCGTCTGAAAAACTGTTTTTT
CDR3: CASSVGSTPSEKLFF

V: TRBV14
D: TRBD2
size: few
J: TRBJ2-7
DNA: TGTGCCAGCAGCCAAGCGGCGGGGGGGAGTGGATCGGTACACGAGCAGTACTTC
CDR3: CASSQAAGGSGSVHEQYF

V: TRBV6-6
D: TRBD1
size: few
J: TRBJ2-1
DNA: TGTGCCAGCAGTTACTCCGGGACAGGGGAGGGTGAGCAGTTCTTC
CDR3: CASSYSGTGEGEQFF

V: TRBV7-6
D: TRBD2
size: many
J: TRBJ2-7
DNA: TGTGCCAGCAGCGGGGGGACTACAGCCTACGAGCAGTACTTC
CDR3: CASSGGTTAYEQYF

V: TRBV6-5
D: TRBD1
size: many
J: TRBJ1-5
DNA: TGTGCCAGCAGCCCGACAGGGGACAAGCCCCAGCATTTT
CDR3: CASSPTGDKPQHF

V: TRBV5-4
D: TRBD2
size: few
J: TRBJ2-7
DNA: TGTGCCAGCAGGCTAAGCGGGGGGAGCTACGAGCAGTACTTC
CDR3: CASRLSGGSYEQYF